The rows below give T cell receptor beta chains drawn from one sample of a study of identical twins. Using its own MiXCR run on the 5' RACE reads, TCRdb lists one record per CDR3 protein. The sample carries about 720,000 distinct CDR3 sequences, roughly 18% recorded once. This same sample was also part of a study on T cells expressing NK-cell markers.

The source material was PBMCs. The receptor source for this set is a woman younger than 35 in good health. The CDR3 runs from the conserved cysteine through the conserved F or W.

12	TRBJ1-1	TRBV20-1	CSPLDRDTEAFF
15	TRBJ1-1	TRBV5-1	CASSQIDRGNTEAFF
13	TRBJ1-4	TRBV20-1	CSARTGTNEKLFF
12	TRBJ2-5	TRBV29-1	CSVVSLQETQYF
13	TRBJ2-7	TRBV2	CASTILVAGEQYF
12	TRBJ2-2	TRBV10-3	CAIRPGTGELFF
13	TRBJ1-2	TRBV1	CTSSQAADYGYTF
14	TRBJ1-2	TRBV20-1	CSARPSTGSYGYTF
14	TRBJ2-7	TRBV12-3/TRBV12-4	CASSSTTILGEQYF
14	TRBJ2-7	TRBV7-9	CASSLVISGNEQYF
15	TRBJ2-3	TRBV7-3	CASSRDRETTDTQYF
17	TRBJ2-1	TRBV12-3/TRBV12-4	CASSLWGSGRAGNEQFF
11	TRBJ2-5	TRBV12-3/TRBV12-4	CASSFALSQYF
14	TRBJ2-1	TRBV11-3	CASSERLGYNEQFF
16	TRBJ2-1	TRBV4-3	CASSRGLAGGNNEQFF
15	TRBJ1-2	TRBV5-6	CASRATGGGNYGYTF
16	TRBJ2-6	TRBV6-2/TRBV6-3	CASERTSSSGANVLTF
14	TRBJ1-1	TRBV12-3/TRBV12-4	CASRRSNYYTEAFF
17	TRBJ2-7	TRBV6-2/TRBV6-3	CASRQRTSGRTSYEQYF
14	TRBJ1-1	TRBV20-1	CSARGHGGNTEAFF
14	TRBJ2-7	TRBV7-2	CASSLGGKPPLKYF
15	TRBJ2-7	TRBV12-3/TRBV12-4	CASSSGIFGAYEQYF
13	TRBJ1-2	TRBV29-1	CSVLSGGGYGYTF
17	TRBJ2-5	TRBV11-2	CASSPTGLLAGQETQYF
19	TRBJ2-5	TRBV6-5	CASSYSSRGALLGGETQYF